The following is a TCR beta chain sequence with its context. Its antigen is undetermined. CDR3 length: 14 residues. Germline values: CDR1 MDHEN, CDR2 SYDVKM. The V end was cut by 4 bases, the J end by 7 bases, with 15 bases between. The table came from immunoSEQ multiplex PCR; TCRdb's copy has only in-frame clones and leaves some out. The sample yields 100,000 to 150,000 clones, 80% to 90% seen once. The record originates from a study of cytomegalovirus exposure and HLA in healthy donors. Study-wide context: The 130 or so validation repertoires, a later analysis reported, used the same platform as the 700 or so repertoires from the first cohort.

The donors formed part of the roughly 120-subject validation cohort, distinct from the roughly 700-subject first cohort. Overall study findings and caveats: Reports indicated that the classifier achieved high specificity and sensitivity in diagnosing cytomegalovirus status. The investigators catalogued 164 TCR beta chains as cytomegalovirus-associated.

What was sequenced was PBMCs. The J gene is TRBJ2-3, the V gene TRBV28; maybe TRBD1 (7 bases). The receptor was isolated from a woman between 18 and 30 years old in good health and CMV-seronegative. The CDR3 nucleotides are TGTGCCAGCAGTTATGGCCAGGGGGGAAATACGCAGTATTTT. It codes for CASSYGQGGNTQYF.